One sample yielded the 2 T cell receptor beta chains listed below, sequenced in a study of blood T cells in healthy people across ages. A J-beta primer mix and a sample-barcoded 5' primer were used in a second PCR of about 6 to 12 cycles. One entry per CDR3 protein, called by TCRdb with MiXCR from the 5' RACE reads. The table includes about 1.8 million distinct CDR3 sequences, about 50% detected once. The sample comprised blood. The receptors here all came from a woman between 40 and 55 years old in good health.

The chain is built from TRBV28 and TRBJ2-1, with TRBD1 matching 9 bases. CDR3 length: 17 amino acids. Trimming removed 5 bases from V and 1 base from J; junction bases left unmatched: 9. Germline V gene data show CDR1 as MDHEN and CDR2 as SYDVKM. CDR3: CASSPSPGTGSYNEQFF. CDR3 nucleotides: TGTGCCAGCAGTCCAAGTCCAGGGACAGGGTCCTACAATGAGCAGTTCTTC.

This clonotype showed up just a few times. V is TRBV4-1 and J is TRBJ2-5, with 7 bases that match TRBD1. CDR1 and CDR2 from the germline V gene are MGHRA and YSYEKL. The V gene end was trimmed by 7 bases and the J gene end by 5 bases; junction bases not matched to a gene: 7. The length of the CDR3 is 13 residues. CDR3 amino acids: CASTWTQGETQYF. The DNA for the CDR3 is TGCGCCAGCACCTGGACACAGGGGGAGACCCAGTACTTC.